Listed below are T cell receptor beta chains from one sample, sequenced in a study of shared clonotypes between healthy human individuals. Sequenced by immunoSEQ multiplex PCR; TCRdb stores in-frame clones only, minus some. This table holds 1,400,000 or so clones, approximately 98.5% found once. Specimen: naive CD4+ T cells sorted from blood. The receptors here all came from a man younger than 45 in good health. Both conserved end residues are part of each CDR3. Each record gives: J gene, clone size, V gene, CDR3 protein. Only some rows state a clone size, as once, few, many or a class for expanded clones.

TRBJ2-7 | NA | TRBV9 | CASSVGASGRQEQYF
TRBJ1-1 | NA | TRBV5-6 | CASSLLAGAGMVNTEAFF
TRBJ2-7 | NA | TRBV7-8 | CASTLRDAGYEQYF
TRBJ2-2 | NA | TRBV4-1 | CASSRQDRGTGELFF
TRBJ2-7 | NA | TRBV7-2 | CASRLADTGEQYF
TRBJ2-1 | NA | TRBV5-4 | CASSVGTSSYNEQFF
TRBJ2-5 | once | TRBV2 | CASRLAGVLGETQYF
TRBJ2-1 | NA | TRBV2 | CASRIRGGTSYNEQFF
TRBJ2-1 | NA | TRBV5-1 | CASSSVLLSSGRASEQFF
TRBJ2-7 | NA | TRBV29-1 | CSVEDTFSYEQYF
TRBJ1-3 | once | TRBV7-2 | CASSLAGASGNTIYF
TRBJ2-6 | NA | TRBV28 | CASSLFWDSGTGANVLTF
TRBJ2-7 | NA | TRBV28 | CASSFSGRDYEQYF
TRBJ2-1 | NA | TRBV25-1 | CASQRLAGPYEQFF
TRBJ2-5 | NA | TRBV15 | CATSRAPSGRPPIKETQYF
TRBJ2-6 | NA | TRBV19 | CASTASVHFSGANVLTF
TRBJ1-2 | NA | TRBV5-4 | CASSPRDRLYGYTF
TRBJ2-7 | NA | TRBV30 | CAWSVSYYEQYF
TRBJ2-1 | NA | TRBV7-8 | CASSWGGTGTEQFF
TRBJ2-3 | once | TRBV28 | CASLAGAYYSTDTQYF
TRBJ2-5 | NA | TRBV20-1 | CSAPLRVTQYF
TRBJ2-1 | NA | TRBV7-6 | CASSLSEAPIYNEQFF
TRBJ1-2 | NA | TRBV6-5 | CASSPLRTEGGYTF
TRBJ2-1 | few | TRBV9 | CASSLTSGRADEQFF
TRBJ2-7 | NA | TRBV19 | CASRTSGRTLSYEQYF
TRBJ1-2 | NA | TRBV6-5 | CASTRTRSATGGYTF
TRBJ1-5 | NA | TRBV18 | CASSLKRAAGPAYSNQPQHF
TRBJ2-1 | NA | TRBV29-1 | CSSRAGGQVGEQFF
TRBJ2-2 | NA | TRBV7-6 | CASSLANPGMNTGELFF
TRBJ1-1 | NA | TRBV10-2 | CASNGQGFEAFF
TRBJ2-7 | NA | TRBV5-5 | CASNLEPGLSYEQYF
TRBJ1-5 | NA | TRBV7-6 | CASSLVGQPQHF
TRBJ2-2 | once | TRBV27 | CASSFSRLAGTGELFF
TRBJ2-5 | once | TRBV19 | CASSIDRSGRGTDSILTQYF
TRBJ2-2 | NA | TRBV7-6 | CASSLVWGAGELFF
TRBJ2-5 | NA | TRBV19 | CASRTRTGYQETQYF
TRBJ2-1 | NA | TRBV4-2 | CASSQGLRGAGAGDEQFF
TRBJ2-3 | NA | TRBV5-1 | CASSLGGAHTDTQYF
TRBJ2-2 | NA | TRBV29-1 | CSVGTSGGELFF
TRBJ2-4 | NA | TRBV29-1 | CSAGVSAKNIQYF
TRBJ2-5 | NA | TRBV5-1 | CASSLSGDQETQYF
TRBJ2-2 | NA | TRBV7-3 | CASSLEGAVPGELFF
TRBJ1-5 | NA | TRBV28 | CASSGGGRHSNQPQHF
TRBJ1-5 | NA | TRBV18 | CASSPPGRTLNQPQHF
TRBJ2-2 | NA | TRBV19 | CASSIAIGRQGHTGELFF
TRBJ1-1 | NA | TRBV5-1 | CASSWNPGASTEAFF
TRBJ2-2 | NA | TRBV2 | CASSRTSGSPGELFF
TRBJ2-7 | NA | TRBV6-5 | CASQHGPYEQYF
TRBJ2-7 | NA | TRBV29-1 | CSVGTSGSNEQYF
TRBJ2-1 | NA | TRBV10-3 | CAISDGGHTANEQFF
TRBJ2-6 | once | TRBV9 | CASSPTASGANVLTF
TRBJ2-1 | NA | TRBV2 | CASSDGGRPYNEQFF
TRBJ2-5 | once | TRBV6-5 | CASRKTGVQETQYF
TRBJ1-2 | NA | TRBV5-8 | CASSARDSVYYGYTF
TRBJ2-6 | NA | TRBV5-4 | CASSLGQRSGANVLTF